Sequencing of this T cell receptor beta chain was carried out in a study of beta chain features in type 1 diabetes. As concerns this clone: The target antigen is unknown.

V lost 5 bases and J 0 bases, leaving 13 bases between the germline ends. Germline values: CDR1 SGHDN, CDR2 FVKESK. The CDR3 length is 15 residues. The isolated RNA, all of it, was reverse transcribed, so expressed TCRB transcripts were what got sequenced. Data came from immunoSEQ multiplex PCR; TCRdb stores just in-frame clones and leaves some out. The sample contains roughly 160,000 clones, less than 10% of which appear only once. Notes on the study in general: The naive, central memory and Treg TCRB repertoires showed an apparent similarity that was greater among patients than among healthy donors. Patients with type 1 diabetes carried fewer insertions and had more deletions at their VDJ junctions. For Type 1 diabetes patients, all four CD4+ subsets carried TCRB CDR3s that were moderately but significantly shorter.

Donors contributed one heparinised blood draw apiece, averaging about 120 mL. The purity of all sorted populations exceeded 95%. The genes are TRBV14 and TRBJ1-1, with TRBD1 as a possible D gene (6 bases). This receptor was identified in a man younger than 30 with type 1 diabetes. Sequencing used central memory CD4+ T cells from blood. The CDR3 coding sequence is TGTGCCAGCAGCTTTAGGGGGGGACTGAACACTGAAGCTTTCTTT. Its protein is CASSFRGGLNTEAFF.